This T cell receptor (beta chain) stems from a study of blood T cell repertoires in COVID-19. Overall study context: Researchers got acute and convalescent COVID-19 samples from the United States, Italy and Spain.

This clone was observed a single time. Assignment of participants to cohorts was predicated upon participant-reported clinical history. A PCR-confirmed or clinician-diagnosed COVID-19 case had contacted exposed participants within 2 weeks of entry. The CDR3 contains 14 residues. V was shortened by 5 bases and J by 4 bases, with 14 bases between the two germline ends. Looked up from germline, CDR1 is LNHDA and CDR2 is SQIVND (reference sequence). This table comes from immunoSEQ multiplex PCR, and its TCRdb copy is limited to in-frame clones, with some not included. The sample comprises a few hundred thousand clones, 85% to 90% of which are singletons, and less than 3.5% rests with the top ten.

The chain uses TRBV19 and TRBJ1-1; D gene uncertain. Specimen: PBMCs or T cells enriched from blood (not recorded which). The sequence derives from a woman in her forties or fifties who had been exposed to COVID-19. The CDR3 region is CASSPESRTTEAFF. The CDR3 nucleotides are TGTGCCAGTAGTCCCGAGTCTAGAACCACTGAAGCTTTCTTT.